This T cell receptor (beta chain) was sequenced for a study of T cells in Graves' hyperthyroidism and ophthalmopathy. Amplification of TCR beta CDR3 regions used RNA as the template. HTBI primers drove first-round RT-PCR of the TCR CDR3. A single record per CDR3 protein comes from TCRdb applying MiXCR to the multiplex PCR reads. This sample has hundreds of thousands of distinct CDR3 sequences, with roughly a quarter found just once. Only a few counts were recorded for this clonotype. CDR3 size: 13 residues. V was shortened by 5 bases and J by 3 bases, with 10 bases between the two germline ends. The germline CDR1 and CDR2 sequences are KGHSH and LQKENI.

The rearrangement joins TRBV18 to TRBJ1-1; no reliable D call. The TCR originated in a woman aged 25 to 39 with Graves' ophthalmopathy. Sample: blood. The CDR3 region has the DNA TGTGCCAGCTCAATGGACGAGCACACTGAAGCTTTCTTT. It is translated as CASSMDEHTEAFF.